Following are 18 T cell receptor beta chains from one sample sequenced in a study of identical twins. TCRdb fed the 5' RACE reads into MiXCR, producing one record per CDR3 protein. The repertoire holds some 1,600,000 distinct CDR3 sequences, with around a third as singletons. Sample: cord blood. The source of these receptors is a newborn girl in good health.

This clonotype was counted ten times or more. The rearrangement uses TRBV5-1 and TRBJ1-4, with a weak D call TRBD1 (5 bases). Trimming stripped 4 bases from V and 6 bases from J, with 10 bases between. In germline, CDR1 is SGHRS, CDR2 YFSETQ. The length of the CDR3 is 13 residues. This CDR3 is CASSPGTDEKLFF. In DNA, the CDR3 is TGCGCCAGCAGCCCAGGGACTGATGAAAAACTGTTTTTT.

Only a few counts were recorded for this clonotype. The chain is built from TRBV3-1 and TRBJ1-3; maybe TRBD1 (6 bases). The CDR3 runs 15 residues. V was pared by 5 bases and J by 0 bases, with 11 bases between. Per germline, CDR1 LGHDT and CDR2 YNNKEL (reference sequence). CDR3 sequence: CASSRGAHSGNTIYF. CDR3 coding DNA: TGTGCCAGCAGCAGGGGGGCCCACTCTGGAAACACCATATATTTT. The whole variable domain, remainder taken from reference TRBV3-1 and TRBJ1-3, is DTAVSQTPKYLVTQMGNDKSIKCEQNLGHDTMYWYKQDSKKFLKIMFSYNNKELIINETVPNRFSPKSPDKAHLNLHINSLELGDSAVYFCASSRGAHSGNTIYFGEGSWLTVV.

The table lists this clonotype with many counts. CDR3 in DNA: TGCAGCGTTGTGGAGGGCTTGACCCAGTACTTC. This translates into CSVVEGLTQYF. The chain has TRBV29-1 and TRBJ2-5; D might be TRBD2 (6 bases). Germline V gives CDR1 SQVTM, CDR2 ANQGSEA. The CDR3 has 11 amino acids. V shed 4 bases and J shed 7 bases, with 10 bases lying between them.

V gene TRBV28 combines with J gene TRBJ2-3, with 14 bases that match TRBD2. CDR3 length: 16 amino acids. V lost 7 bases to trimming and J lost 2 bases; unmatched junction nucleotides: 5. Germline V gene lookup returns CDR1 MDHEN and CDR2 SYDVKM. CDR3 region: CASTGLAGGVTDTQYF. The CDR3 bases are TGTGCCAGCACCGGACTAGCGGGAGGAGTCACAGATACGCAGTATTTT.

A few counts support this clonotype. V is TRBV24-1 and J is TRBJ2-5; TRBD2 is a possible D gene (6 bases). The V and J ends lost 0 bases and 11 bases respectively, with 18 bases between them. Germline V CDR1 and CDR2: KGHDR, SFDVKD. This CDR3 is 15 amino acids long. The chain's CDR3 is CATSDLGLRNNEQYF. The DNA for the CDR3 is TGTGCCACCAGTGATTTGGGACTACGTAACAATGAGCAGTACTTC.

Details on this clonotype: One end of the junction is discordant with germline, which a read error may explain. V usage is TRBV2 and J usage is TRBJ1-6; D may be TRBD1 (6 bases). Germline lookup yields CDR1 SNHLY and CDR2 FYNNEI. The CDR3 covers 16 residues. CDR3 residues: CASTQTGSPRNSPPHF. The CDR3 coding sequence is TGTGCCAGCACCCAGACAGGTTCCCCGAGGAATTCACCCCCCCACTTT.

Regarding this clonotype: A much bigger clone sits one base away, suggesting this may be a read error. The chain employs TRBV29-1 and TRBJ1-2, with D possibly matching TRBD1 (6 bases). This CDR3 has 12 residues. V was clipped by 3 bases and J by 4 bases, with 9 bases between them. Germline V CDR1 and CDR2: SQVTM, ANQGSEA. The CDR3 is CSVEGAAYGYTF. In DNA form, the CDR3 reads TGCAGCGTTGAGGGGGCAGCCTATGGCTACACCTTC.

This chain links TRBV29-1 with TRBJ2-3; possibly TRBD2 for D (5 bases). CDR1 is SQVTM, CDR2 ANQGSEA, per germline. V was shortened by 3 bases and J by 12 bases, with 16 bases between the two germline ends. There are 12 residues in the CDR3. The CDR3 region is CSVESTADFQYF. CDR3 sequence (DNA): TGCAGCGTTGAGTCTACCGCGGACTTCCAGTATTTT.

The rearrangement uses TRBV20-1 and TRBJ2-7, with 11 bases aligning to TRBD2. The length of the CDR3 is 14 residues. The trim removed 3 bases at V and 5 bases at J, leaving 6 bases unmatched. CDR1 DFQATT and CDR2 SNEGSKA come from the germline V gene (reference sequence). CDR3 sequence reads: CSASHSGGAHEQYF. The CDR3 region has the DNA TGCAGTGCTAGCCATAGCGGGGGGGCCCACGAGCAGTACTTC.

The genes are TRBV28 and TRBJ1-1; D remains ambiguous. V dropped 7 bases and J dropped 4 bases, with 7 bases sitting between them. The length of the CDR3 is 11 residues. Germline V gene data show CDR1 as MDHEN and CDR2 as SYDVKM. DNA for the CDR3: TGTGCCAGCAAACAGAGCACTGAAGCTTTCTTT. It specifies CASKQSTEAFF. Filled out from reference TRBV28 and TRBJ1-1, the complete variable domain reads DVKVTQSSRYLVKRTGEKVFLECVQDMDHENMFWYRQDPGLGLRLIYFSYDVKMKEKGDIPEGYSVSREKKERFSLILESASTNQTSMYLCASKQSTEAFFGQGTRLTVV.

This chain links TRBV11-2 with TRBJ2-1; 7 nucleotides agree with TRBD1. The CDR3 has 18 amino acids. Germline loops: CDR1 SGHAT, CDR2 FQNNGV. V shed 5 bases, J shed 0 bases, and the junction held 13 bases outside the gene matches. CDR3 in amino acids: CASSLRDSPLSSYNEQFF. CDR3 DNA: TGTGCCAGCAGCCTCCGGGACAGCCCTTTGAGCTCCTACAATGAGCAGTTCTTC.

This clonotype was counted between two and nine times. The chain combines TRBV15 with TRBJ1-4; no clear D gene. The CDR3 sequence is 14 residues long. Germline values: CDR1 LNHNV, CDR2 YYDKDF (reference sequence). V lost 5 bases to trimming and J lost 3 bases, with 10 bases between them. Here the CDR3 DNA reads TGTGCCACCAGCTACCGGGTTCCTAATGAAAAACTGTTTTTT. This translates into CATSYRVPNEKLFF.

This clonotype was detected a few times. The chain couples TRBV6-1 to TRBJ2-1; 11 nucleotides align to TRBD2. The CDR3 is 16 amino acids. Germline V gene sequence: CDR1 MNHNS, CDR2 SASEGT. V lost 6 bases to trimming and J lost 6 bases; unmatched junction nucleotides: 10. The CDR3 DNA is TGTGCCAGCAGCCACGACTCCGGGACTAGCGGCAATGAGCAGTTCTTC. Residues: CASSHDSGTSGNEQFF.

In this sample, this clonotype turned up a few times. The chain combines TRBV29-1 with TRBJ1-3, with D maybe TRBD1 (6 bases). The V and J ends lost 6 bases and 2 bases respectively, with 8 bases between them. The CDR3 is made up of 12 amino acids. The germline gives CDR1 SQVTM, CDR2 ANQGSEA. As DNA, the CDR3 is TGCAGCGTGACAGGTACTGGAAACACCATATATTTT. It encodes CSVTGTGNTIYF.

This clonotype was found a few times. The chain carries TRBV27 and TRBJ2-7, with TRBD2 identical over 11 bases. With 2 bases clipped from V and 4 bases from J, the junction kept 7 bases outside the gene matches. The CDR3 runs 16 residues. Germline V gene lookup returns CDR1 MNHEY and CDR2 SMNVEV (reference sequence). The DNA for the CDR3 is TGTGCCAGCAGTTTAACTTTGACTAGCGGGAAGTACGAGCAGTACTTC. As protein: CASSLTLTSGKYEQYF.

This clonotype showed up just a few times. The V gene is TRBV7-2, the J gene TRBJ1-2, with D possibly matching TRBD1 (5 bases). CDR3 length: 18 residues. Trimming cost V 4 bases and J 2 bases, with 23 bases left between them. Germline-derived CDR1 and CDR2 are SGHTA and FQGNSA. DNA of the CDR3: TGTGCCAGCAGCTCACCTGTTTTCCTAGGGGTCCAAAACTATGGCTACACCTTC. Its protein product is CASSSPVFLGVQNYGYTF.

The CDR3 DNA reads TGTGCCAGCGAGATTTACAGGGGGCGGCGGGACACTGAAGCTTTCTTT. Its translation is CASEIYRGRRDTEAFF. The chain links TRBV27 to TRBJ1-1, with 9 bases fitting TRBD1. Germline V CDR1 and CDR2: MNHEY, SMNVEV (reference sequence). The V and J ends lost 8 bases and 3 bases, in that order; junction bases with no gene match: 13. The CDR3 is made up of 16 amino acids.

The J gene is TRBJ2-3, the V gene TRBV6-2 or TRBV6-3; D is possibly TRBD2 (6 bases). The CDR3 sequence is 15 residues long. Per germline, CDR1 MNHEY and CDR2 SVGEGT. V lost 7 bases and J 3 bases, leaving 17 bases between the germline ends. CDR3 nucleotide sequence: TGTGCCAGCAAACAACTCGGGGGTCTGACAGATACGCAGTATTTT. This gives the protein CASKQLGGLTDTQYF.